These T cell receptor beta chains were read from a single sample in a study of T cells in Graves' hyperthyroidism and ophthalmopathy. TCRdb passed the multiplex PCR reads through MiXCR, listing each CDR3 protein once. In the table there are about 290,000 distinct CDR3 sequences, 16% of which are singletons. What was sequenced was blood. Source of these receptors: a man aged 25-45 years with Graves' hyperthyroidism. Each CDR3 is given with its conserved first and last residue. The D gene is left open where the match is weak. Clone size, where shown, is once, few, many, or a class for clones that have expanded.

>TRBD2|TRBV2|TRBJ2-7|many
CASRKTSAVYEQYF
TGTGCCAGCAGGAAGACTAGCGCTGTCTACGAGCAGTACTTC
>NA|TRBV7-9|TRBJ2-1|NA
CASSTSTPMASYNEQFF
TGTGCCAGCAGCACATCGACCCCGATGGCCTCCTACAATGAGCAGTTCTTC
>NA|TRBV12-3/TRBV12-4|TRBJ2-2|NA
CASSLTGGELFF
TGTGCCAGCAGCCTGACAGGCGGGGAGCTGTTTTTT
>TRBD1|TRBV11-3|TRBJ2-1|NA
CASSPRQGAYNEQFF
TGTGCCAGCAGCCCCAGACAGGGGGCCTACAATGAGCAGTTCTTC
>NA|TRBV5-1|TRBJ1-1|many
CASSLEGPNWTEAFF
TGCGCCAGCAGCTTGGAAGGTCCTAACTGGACTGAAGCTTTCTTT
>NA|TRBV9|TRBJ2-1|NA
CASSVGGGGLSYNEQFF
TGTGCCAGCAGCGTAGGGGGAGGGGGCCTTTCCTACAATGAGCAGTTCTTC
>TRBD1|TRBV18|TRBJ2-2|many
CASSPSTGTGELFF
TGTGCCAGCTCACCATCGACAGGGACCGGGGAGCTGTTTTTT
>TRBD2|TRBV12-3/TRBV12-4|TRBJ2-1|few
CASSSTSGPPGEQFF
TGTGCCAGCAGCTCGACTAGCGGCCCCCCAGGTGAGCAGTTCTTC
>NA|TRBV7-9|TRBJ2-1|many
CASSSTSTSYNEQFF
TGTGCCAGCAGCTCAACTAGCACCTCCTACAATGAGCAGTTCTTC
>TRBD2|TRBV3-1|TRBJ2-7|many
CASSQGRLGQATSGRSGEQYF
TGTGCCAGCAGCCAAGGACGATTGGGCCAAGCAACTAGCGGGAGGTCCGGGGAGCAGTACTTC
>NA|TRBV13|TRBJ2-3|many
CASSLTPTSTDTQYF
TGTGCCAGCAGCCTGACCCCGACTAGCACAGATACGCAGTATTTT